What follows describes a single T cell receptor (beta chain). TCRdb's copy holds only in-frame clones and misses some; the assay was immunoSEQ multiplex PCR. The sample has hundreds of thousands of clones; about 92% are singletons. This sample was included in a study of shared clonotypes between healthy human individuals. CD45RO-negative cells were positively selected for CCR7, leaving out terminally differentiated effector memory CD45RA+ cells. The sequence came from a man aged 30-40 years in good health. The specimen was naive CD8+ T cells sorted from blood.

CDR3 sequence reads: CASSLVGGIRAYNEQFF. Written as DNA, the CDR3 is TGTGCCAGCAGCTTAGTTGGGGGGATAAGGGCCTACAATGAGCAGTTCTTC. The chain recombines TRBV7-6 with TRBJ2-1, with D possibly matching TRBD2 (6 bases). V was cut by 1 base and J by 2 bases, with 15 bases left in between. Germline values: CDR1 SGHVS, CDR2 FNYEAQ. The CDR3 totals 17 residues.